This TCR beta chain was retrieved from a study of OX40 agonist ivuxolimab in advanced cancers. Study background: A mean age of about 56 years, range 23 to 79, was recorded, and roughly 83% were male.

Sequencing was performed with immunoSEQ multiplex PCR; in TCRdb, only in-frame clones are kept and a portion is missing. The sample holds nearly 80,000 clones, approximately 80% seen once. The CDR3 is made up of 16 amino acids. V gave up 4 bases and J gave up 6 bases; unmatched junction bases: 8. CDR1 and CDR2 from the germline V gene are SGHAT and FQNNGV. The rearrangement joins TRBV11-2 to TRBJ2-1; 11 nucleotides agree with TRBD2. The receptor was derived from an adult with an advanced solid tumor such as melanoma, head and neck, liver or kidney cancer. Material: CD4+ or CD8+ T cells sorted from blood, obtained in a trial of the OX40 agonist ivuxolimab. CDR3 DNA sequence: TGTGCCAGCAGCTATAGCGGGGGGGCCGGGCGCAATGAGCAGTTCTTC. Protein product: CASSYSGGAGRNEQFF.